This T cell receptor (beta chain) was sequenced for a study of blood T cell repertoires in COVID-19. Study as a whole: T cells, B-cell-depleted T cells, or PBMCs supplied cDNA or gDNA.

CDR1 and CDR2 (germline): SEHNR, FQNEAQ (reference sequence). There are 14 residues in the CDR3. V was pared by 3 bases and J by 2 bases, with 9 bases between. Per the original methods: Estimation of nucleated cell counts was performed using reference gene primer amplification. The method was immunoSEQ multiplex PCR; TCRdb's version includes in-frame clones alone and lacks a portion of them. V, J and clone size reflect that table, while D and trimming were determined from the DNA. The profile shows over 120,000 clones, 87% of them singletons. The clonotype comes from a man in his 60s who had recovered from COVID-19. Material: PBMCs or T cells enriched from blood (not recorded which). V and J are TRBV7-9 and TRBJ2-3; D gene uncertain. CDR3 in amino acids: CASSFSRYTDTQYF. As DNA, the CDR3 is TGTGCCAGCAGCTTTTCGAGATACACAGATACGCAGTATTTT.